One sample yielded the 21 T cell receptor beta chains listed below, sequenced in a study of T cells after yellow fever vaccination. MiXCR was run by TCRdb on the 5' RACE reads, yielding one entry per CDR3 protein. The table includes 300,000 to 400,000 distinct CDR3 sequences, over 5% detected once. The sequences come from PBMCs, collected 5 days after the yellow fever booster vaccination. The receptors were sampled from a man aged 30 to 45 who received the YFV17D yellow fever vaccine.

The chain combines TRBV7-2 with TRBJ2-1; 14 bases match TRBD2. This CDR3 spans 14 amino acids. Trimming took 4 bases from V and 15 from J; bases not matched to a gene: 8. Germline assignment: CDR1 SGHTA and CDR2 FQGNSA. CDR3 in amino acids: CASSSGLAGDFAFF. In DNA form, the CDR3 reads TGTGCCAGCAGCTCGGGACTAGCGGGAGATTTCGCGTTCTTC.

This clonotype was seen a handful of times. This chain uses TRBV29-1 with TRBJ2-7; weak D call: TRBD2 (6 bases). The CDR3 is 13 amino acids. Germline V gene lookup returns CDR1 SQVTM and CDR2 ANQGSEA. V was pared by 7 bases and J by 3 bases, with 16 bases between. Here the CDR3 reads CSADRDGSYEQYF. The CDR3 DNA reads as TGCAGCGCCGACCGGGACGGGAGCTACGAGCAGTACTTC.

This clonotype was seen at least ten times. This sequence joins TRBV9 and TRBJ2-3; 9 nucleotides align to TRBD2. CDR1 and CDR2 from the germline V gene are SGDLS and YYNGEE. This CDR3 spans 18 amino acids. V shed 4 bases, J shed 5 bases, and the junction held 17 bases outside the gene matches. CDR3 coding DNA: TGTGCCAGCAGCTCACCCGGCTGGACTAGCGTCCCCTTAGATACGCAGTATTTT. This codes for CASSSPGWTSVPLDTQYF.

The rearrangement links TRBV19 to TRBJ2-2; a weak D match, TRBD1 (6 bases). Germline assignment: CDR1 LNHDA and CDR2 SQIVND (reference sequence). This CDR3 spans 13 amino acids. Trimming removed 6 bases at V and 5 bases at J, with 10 bases between. Here the CDR3 DNA reads TGTGCCAGTAGGAAAACAGGGACCGGGGAGCTGTTTTTT. Translation: CASRKTGTGELFF.

This clonotype was recorded at least ten times. The chain carries TRBV4-2 and TRBJ2-7, with 8 bases aligning to TRBD2. The V and J ends lost 0 bases and 1 base, in that order; junction bases with no gene match: 5. CDR3 size: 16 residues. Looked up from germline, CDR1 is LGHNA and CDR2 is YNFKEQ. As DNA, the CDR3 is TGTGCCAGCAGCCAAGATCAGGGGACTAGGTCCTACGAGCAGTACTTC. It specifies CASSQDQGTRSYEQYF.

This chain uses TRBV29-1 with TRBJ1-1; possible D gene TRBD1, 6 bases. CDR1 and CDR2 from the germline V gene are SQVTM and ANQGSEA. Trimming left V 3 bases short and J 1 base short, with 12 bases between. This CDR3 contains 14 residues. This CDR3 is CSVDSMTGNTEAFF. The CDR3 coding sequence is TGCAGCGTTGACTCGATGACAGGGAACACTGAAGCTTTCTTT.

This sequence joins TRBV7-6 and TRBJ2-1; D unclear. The CDR3 loop spans 15 amino acids. The germline gives CDR1 SGHVS, CDR2 FNYEAQ. V was cut by 5 bases and J by 1 base, with 12 bases left in between. CDR3: CASSQKGPSYNEQFF. The CDR3, as DNA: TGTGCCAGCAGCCAAAAAGGGCCTTCCTACAATGAGCAGTTCTTC.

This clonotype came up many times. The chain is built from TRBV5-5 and TRBJ2-3, with D hard to call. V lost 2 bases and J lost 0, with 7 bases in between. Germline assignment: CDR1 SGHKS and CDR2 YYEKEE (reference sequence). CDR3 length: 14 residues. CDR3 sequence: CASSFGFSTDTQYF. The CDR3 DNA sequence: TGTGCCAGCAGCTTTGGTTTTAGCACAGATACGCAGTATTTT.

The chain recombines TRBV6-5 with TRBJ1-2; D remains ambiguous. Trimming pared 2 bases from V and 4 bases from J, leaving 11 bases between. The CDR3 has 14 amino acids. Germline CDR1 MNHEY, CDR2 SVGAGI. This CDR3 reads CASSYGDGSYGYTF. DNA for the CDR3: TGTGCCAGCAGTTACGGCGACGGAAGCTATGGCTACACCTTC.

The table lists this clonotype with a few counts. CDR3 DNA sequence: TGCGCCAGCAGTTATGCCGGGACAGGCTCATTACGAAACACAGATACGCAGTATTTT. Translated: CASSYAGTGSLRNTDTQYF. The V gene is TRBV5-1, the J gene TRBJ2-3; TRBD1 agrees at 8 bases. The V and J ends lost 5 bases and 2 bases, in that order; junction bases with no gene match: 19. Per the germline V gene, CDR1 is SGHRS and CDR2 is YFSETQ. The CDR3 is 19 amino acids.

The genes are TRBV20-1 and TRBJ1-4; the D is unclear. The CDR3 runs to 12 residues. Germline CDR1 and CDR2: DFQATT and SNEGSKA (reference sequence). The ends were cut back, 2 bases at V and 8 bases at J, with 9 bases in the middle. Here the CDR3 DNA reads TGCAGTGCTAGATGGGGAGAAGAAAAACTGTTTTTT. This translates into CSARWGEEKLFF.

CDR3 bases: TGTGCCAGCAGCCCTATAAGGACTCTAGCGGGAGTATACGAGCAGTACTTC. This sequence encodes CASSPIRTLAGVYEQYF. The chain joins TRBV5-5 to TRBJ2-7; 10 bases map to TRBD2. CDR1 and CDR2 from the germline V gene are SGHKS and YYEKEE (reference sequence). V trimming: 4 bases; J trimming: 4 bases; junction bases outside the gene matches: 14. The length of the CDR3 is 17 residues.

This clonotype has more than one count but fewer than ten. V gene TRBV2 combines with J gene TRBJ2-2, with D unclear. The ends were cut back, 6 bases at V and 0 bases at J, with 8 bases in the middle. The CDR3 length is 14 residues. CDR1 SNHLY and CDR2 FYNNEI come from the germline V gene. The CDR3 reads CASRAESNTGELFF. In DNA form, the CDR3 reads TGTGCCAGCAGGGCAGAATCGAACACCGGGGAGCTGTTTTTT. Complete variable domain (other parts from reference TRBV2 and TRBJ2-2): EPEVTQTPSHQVTQMGQEVILRCVPISNHLYFYWYRQILGQKVEFLVSFYNNEISEKSEIFDDQFSVERPDGSNFTLKIRSTKLEDSAMYFCASRAESNTGELFFGEGSRLTVL.

The table lists this clonotype with a count of one. An end of the junction differs from the germline gene, which may be a read error. The gene calls are TRBV20-1 and TRBJ1-6; 7 bases agree with TRBD1. The germline V gene has CDR1 DFQATT and CDR2 SNEGSKA (reference sequence). The CDR3 is made up of 15 amino acids. The CDR3 nucleotides read TGCAGTGCTAGGGGGGCCCGGGACAGAAATTCACCCCACCACTTT. Translation gives CSARGARDRNSPHHF.

The V gene is TRBV6-5, the J gene TRBJ1-4; no definite D call. Trimming removed 2 bases at V and 8 bases at J, with 12 bases between. The CDR3 loop spans 14 amino acids. Germline-derived CDR1 and CDR2 are MNHEY and SVGAGI. CDR3 sequence (DNA): TGTGCCAGCAGTTACGGGAGTCTAGGAGAAAAACTGTTTTTT. It is translated as CASSYGSLGEKLFF.

V gene TRBV18 combines with J gene TRBJ2-3, with 8 positions matching TRBD2. From germline, CDR1 is KGHSH and CDR2 LQKENI. This CDR3 is built from 17 residues. V lost 0 bases, J lost 3 bases, and 8 bases stayed unmatched. The CDR3, as DNA: TGTGCCAGCTCACCACCGACCAGCGGGAGACGGACAGATACGCAGTATTTT. Protein: CASSPPTSGRRTDTQYF.

This clonotype was recorded many times. The chain couples TRBV6-5 to TRBJ1-2, with D tentatively TRBD1 (6 bases). The V and J ends lost 6 bases and 0 bases respectively, with 20 bases between them. This CDR3 has 17 residues. From germline, CDR1 is MNHEY and CDR2 SVGAGI. The CDR3, as DNA: TGTGCCAGCAGATACCCAGGCACCGGGACATCTAACTATGGCTACACCTTC. Translating gives CASRYPGTGTSNYGYTF.

This clonotype was seen a few times. The chain couples TRBV7-9 to TRBJ1-1; D call uncertain. CDR1 and CDR2 (germline): SEHNR, FQNEAQ (reference sequence). The germline V and J ends were trimmed by 1 base and 5 bases, with 11 bases remaining between them. This CDR3 spans 14 amino acids. The CDR3 DNA reads as TGTGCCAGCAGCTTAGATTTTAGGCCAACTGAAGCTTTCTTT. It specifies CASSLDFRPTEAFF.

The chain combines TRBV7-2 with TRBJ2-7; no firm D call. V lost 1 base and J 8 bases, leaving 15 bases between the germline ends. The V gene's germline CDR1 is SGHTA and CDR2 FQGNSA. This CDR3 has 14 residues. The DNA for the CDR3 is TGTGCCAGCAGCTTAGGGACCGCAGCTCCAAAGCAGTACTTC. Its translation: CASSLGTAAPKQYF.

This clonotype has just a few counts. The V gene is TRBV6-2 or TRBV6-3, the J gene TRBJ2-5; D is perhaps TRBD1 (5 bases). The CDR3 is made up of 15 amino acids. The germline V gene has CDR1 MNHEY and CDR2 SVGEGT. The ends were cut back, 7 bases at V and 1 base at J, with 16 bases in the middle. CDR3 coding DNA: TGTGCCAGCAATTCTCTCGACAGATTCCAAGAGACCCAGTACTTC. This sequence encodes CASNSLDRFQETQYF.

The rearrangement joins TRBV7-2 to TRBJ2-3, with no clear D. V lost 3 bases and J lost 5, with 6 bases in between. The germline V gene has CDR1 SGHTA and CDR2 FQGNSA. The CDR3 contains 12 residues. CDR3 nucleotides: TGTGCCAGCAGCTTTAAAGGAGATACGCAGTATTTT. It translates to CASSFKGDTQYF.